This T cell receptor beta chain appears in the sequencing data of a study of PD-L1 blockade in urothelial cancer. The data were produced by immunoSEQ multiplex PCR, yet TCRdb's version contains in-frame clones alone and is incomplete. The sample has 130,000 or so clones; approximately 84% are singletons. Described time point: pretreatment peripheral blood. Per the germline V gene, CDR1 is WSHSY and CDR2 is SAAADI. CDR3 length equals 15 residues. Trimming at V came to 3 bases and at J to 5 bases, leaving 5 bases not matched to a gene. The sequence was collected from a man aged 45 to 65 with urothelial cancer. The sequenced sample was PBMCs, obtained around atezolizumab (anti-PD-L1) treatment. This chain links TRBV10-2 with TRBJ2-3; 10 bases agree with TRBD2. CDR3 nucleotides: TGCGCCAGCAGTGAAACTAGCGGGACGTTAGATACGCAGTATTTT. Residues: CASSETSGTLDTQYF.